This T cell receptor beta chain was documented in a study of CXCR3-negative and CXCR3-positive naive CD8 T cells. It was by 5' RACE with UMI labels that the TRB cDNA libraries were prepared. Following a re-call of the 5' RACE reads, TCRdb has one entry per CDR3 protein and lacks DNA. The sample holds about 110,000 distinct CDR3 sequences. As to this clonotype: The antigen remains undetermined.

General study points: More hydrophobic TRB CDR3s occurred in CXCR3-positive than in CXCR3-negative naive cells. Unlike memory cells, which differed, naive CXCR3-negative and CXCR3-positive cells had similar TRBV-TRBJ usage.

This receptor was identified in a human donor in good health. Some clones in this sample may be carry-over from other donors' samples. Sequenced: naive CXCR3+ CD8+ T cells from blood. Documented subset: CD45RO-CCR7+CD27+CD95- naive CD8+ T cells expressing CXCR3 (TNR3+).

The CDR3 loop is CASSLVMNTEAFF. The chain employs TRBV5-1 and TRBJ1-1. CDR3 length equals 13 residues. Per the germline V gene, CDR1 is SGHRS and CDR2 is YFSETQ. Drawing the rest from reference TRBV5-1 and TRBJ1-1, the complete variable domain is KAGVTQTPRYLIKTRGQQVTLSCSPISGHRSVSWYQQTPGQGLQFLFEYFSETQRNKGNFPGRFSGRQFSNSRSEMNVSTLELGDSALYLCASSLVMNTEAFFGQGTRLTVV.